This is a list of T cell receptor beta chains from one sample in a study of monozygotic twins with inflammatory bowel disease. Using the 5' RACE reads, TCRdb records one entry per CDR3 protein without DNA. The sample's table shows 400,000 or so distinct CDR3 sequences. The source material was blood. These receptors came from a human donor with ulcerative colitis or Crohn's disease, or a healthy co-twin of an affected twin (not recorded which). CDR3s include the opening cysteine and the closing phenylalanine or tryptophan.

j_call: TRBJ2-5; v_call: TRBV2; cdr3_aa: CASNKYLQETQYF
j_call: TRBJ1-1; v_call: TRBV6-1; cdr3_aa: CASSSRGETVGRAFF
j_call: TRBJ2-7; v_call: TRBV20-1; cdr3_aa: CSARPGTGGPEQYF
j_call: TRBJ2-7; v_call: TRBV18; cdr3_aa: CASSQFRGPSYEQYF
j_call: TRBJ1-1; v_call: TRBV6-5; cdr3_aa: CASSWGGPVTEAFF
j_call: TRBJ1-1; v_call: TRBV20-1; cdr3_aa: CSARTGLNTEAFF
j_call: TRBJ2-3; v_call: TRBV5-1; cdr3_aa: CASSSLSGGAADTQYF
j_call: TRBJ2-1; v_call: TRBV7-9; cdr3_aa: CASSSSGARDEQFF
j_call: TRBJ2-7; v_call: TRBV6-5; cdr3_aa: CASSYFGPGLAGISYEQYF
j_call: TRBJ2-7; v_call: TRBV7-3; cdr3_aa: CASSLHPGTGEQYF
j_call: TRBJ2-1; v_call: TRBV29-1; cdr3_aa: CSVVPGQGGGAYNEQFF
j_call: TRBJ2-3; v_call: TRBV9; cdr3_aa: CASSVGLSRTDTQYF
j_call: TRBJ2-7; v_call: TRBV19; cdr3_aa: CASSIDRMYEQYF
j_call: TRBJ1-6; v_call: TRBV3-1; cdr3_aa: CASSQGLLNSPLHF
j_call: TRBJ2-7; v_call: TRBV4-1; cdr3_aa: CASSQVSSGSSYEQYF
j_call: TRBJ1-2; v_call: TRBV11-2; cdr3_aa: CASSPGDSVYGYTF
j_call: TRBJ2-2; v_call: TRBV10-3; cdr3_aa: CAIRETGTSNTGELFF
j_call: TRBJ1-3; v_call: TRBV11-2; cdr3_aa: CASSTGGSGNTIYF
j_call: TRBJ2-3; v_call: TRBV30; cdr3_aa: CAWRDGTGTDTQYF
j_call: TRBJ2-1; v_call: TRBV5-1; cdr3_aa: CASSQGKGMGYNEQFF
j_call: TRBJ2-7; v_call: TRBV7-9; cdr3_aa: CASSTGAPYEQYF
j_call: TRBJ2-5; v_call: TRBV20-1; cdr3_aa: CSARESSAQETQYF
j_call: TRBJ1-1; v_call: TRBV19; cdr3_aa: CASSQRERTEAFF
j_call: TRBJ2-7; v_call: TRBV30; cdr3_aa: CAWSHRQGDEQYF
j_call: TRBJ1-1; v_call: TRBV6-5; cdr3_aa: CASARNTEAFF
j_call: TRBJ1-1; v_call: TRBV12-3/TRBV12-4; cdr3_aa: CASSPVPGQGPNTEAFF
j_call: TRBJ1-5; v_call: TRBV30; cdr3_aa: CAWSHTDRGHGQPQHF
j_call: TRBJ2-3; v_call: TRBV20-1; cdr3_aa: CSARESGGRHTQYF
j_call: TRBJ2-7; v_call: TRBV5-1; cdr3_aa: CASSPRATDGGFAYEQYF
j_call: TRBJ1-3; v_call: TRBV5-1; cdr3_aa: CASSPFMEGSPLYF
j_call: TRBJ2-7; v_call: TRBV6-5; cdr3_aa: CASSFDSKYEQYF
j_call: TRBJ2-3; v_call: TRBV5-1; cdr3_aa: CASSAGVVTDTQYF
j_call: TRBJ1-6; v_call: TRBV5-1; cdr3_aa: CASSLVSPENNSPLHF
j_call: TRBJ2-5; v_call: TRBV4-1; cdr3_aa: CASSQAGVQETQYF
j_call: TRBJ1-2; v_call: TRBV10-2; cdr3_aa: CASSESRTGGGYTF
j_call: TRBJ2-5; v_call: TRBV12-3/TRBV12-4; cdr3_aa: CASSFVSGGAGETQYF
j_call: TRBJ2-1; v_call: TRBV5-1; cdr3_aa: CASSLGFSGRASDEQFF
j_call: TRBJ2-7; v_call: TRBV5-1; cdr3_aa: CASSSVAGRSSYEQYF
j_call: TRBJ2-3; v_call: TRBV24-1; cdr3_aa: CATSDLPSRTDTQYF
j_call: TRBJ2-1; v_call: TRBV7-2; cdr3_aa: CASSLGQIIIGNEQFF
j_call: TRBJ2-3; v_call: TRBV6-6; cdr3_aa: CASSADSTDTQYF
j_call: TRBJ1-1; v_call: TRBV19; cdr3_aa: CASSIYTSSPTEAFF
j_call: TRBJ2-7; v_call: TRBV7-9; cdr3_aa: CASSPTLDLSYEQYF
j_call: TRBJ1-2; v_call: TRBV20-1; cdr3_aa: CSAGTGFGYTF
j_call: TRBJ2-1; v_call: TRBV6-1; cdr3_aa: CASSASGPRGDYNEQFF
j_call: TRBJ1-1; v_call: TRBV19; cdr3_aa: CASVVRNTEAFF
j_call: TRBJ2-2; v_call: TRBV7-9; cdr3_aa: CASSFSSEDTGELFF
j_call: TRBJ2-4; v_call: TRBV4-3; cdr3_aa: CASSPIVAGGEKNIQYF
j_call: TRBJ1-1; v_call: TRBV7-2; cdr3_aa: CASSSDGIPNTEAFF
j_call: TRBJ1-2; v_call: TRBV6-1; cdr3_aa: CASRRDTRPNYGYTF
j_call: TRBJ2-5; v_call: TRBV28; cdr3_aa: CASSFGSSETQYF
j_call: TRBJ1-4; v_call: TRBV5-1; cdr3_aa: CASSTTGINEKLFF
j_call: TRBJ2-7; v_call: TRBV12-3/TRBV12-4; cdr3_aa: CASSLSSQGSYEQYF
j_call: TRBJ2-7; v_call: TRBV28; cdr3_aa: CPSGLAYEQYF